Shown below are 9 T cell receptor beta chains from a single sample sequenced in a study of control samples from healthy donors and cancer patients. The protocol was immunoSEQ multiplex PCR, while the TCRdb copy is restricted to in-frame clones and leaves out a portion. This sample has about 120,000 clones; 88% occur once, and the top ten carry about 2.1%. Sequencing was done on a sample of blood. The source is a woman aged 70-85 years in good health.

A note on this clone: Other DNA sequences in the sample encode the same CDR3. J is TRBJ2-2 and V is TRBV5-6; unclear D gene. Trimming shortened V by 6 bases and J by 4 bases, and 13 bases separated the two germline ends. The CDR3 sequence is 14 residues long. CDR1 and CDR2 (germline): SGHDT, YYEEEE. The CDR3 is CASIPPASTGELFF. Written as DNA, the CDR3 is TGTGCCAGCATCCCACCGGCCAGCACCGGGGAGCTGTTTTTT.

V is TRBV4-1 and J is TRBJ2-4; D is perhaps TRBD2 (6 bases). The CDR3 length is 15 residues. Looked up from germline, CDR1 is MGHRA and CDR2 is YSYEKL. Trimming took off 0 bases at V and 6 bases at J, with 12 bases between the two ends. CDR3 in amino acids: CASSQEAGTGNIQYF. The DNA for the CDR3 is TGCGCCAGCAGCCAAGAGGCGGGGACGGGAAACATTCAGTACTTC.

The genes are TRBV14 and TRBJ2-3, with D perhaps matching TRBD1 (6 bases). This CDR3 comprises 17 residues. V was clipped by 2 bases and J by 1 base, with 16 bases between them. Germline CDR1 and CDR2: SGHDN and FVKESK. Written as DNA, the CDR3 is TGTGCCAGCAGCCAATACTCCAGGGGCTTGGGCACAGATACGCAGTATTTT. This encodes CASSQYSRGLGTDTQYF.

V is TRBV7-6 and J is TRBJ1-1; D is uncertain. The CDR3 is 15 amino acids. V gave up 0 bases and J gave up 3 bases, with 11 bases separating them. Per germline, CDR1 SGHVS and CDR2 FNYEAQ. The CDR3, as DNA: TGTGCCAGCAGCTTAGCATTGGCTACGTACACTGAAGCTTTCTTT. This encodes CASSLALATYTEAFF.

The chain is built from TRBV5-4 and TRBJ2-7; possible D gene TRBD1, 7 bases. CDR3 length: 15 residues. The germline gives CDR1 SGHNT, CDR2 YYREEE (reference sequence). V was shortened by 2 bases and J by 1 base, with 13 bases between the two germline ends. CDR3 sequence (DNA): TGTGCCAGCAGCTTTAAGACAGGGACTTCCTACGAGCAGTACTTC. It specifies CASSFKTGTSYEQYF.

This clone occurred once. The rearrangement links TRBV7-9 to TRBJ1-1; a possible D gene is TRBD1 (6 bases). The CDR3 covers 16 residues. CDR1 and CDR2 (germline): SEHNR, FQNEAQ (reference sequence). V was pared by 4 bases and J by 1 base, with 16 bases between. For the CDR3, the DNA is TGTGCCAGCAGCTGGGGGGTCGGGGGCGCGAACACTGAAGCTTTCTTT. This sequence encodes CASSWGVGGANTEAFF.

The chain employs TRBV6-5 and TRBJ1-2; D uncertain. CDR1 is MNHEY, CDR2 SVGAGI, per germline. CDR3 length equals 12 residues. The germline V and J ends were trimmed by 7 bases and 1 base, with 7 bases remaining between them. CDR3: CASTSGNYGYTF. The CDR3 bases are TGTGCCAGCACGTCGGGTAACTATGGCTACACCTTC.

This chain's CDR3 is CASSFLSGTTDTQYF. The CDR3 DNA follows: TGCGCCAGCAGTTTCCTCTCCGGGACTACAGATACGCAGTATTTT. V and J are TRBV10-2 and TRBJ2-3; tentatively, D is TRBD2 (6 bases). Trimming pared 5 bases from V and 3 bases from J, leaving 15 bases between. CDR1 and CDR2 (germline): WSHSY, SAAADI. There are 15 residues in the CDR3.

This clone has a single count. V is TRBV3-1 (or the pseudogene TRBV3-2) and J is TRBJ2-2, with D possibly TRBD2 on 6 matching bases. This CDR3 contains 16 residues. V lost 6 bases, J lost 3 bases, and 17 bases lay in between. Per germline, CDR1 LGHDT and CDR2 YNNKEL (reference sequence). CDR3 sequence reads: CASRPSWGGDTGELFF. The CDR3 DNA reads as TGTGCCAGCAGACCTTCCTGGGGCGGGGACACCGGGGAGCTGTTTTTT.